A selection of T cell receptor beta chains follows, all from one sample in a study of T cells in Graves' hyperthyroidism and ophthalmopathy. TCRdb redid the calling of the multiplex PCR reads with MiXCR, one entry per CDR3 protein. The sample contains 300,000 to 400,000 distinct CDR3 sequences, around 13% of which appear only once. The sample was blood. Receptor source: a young woman with Graves' hyperthyroidism. CDR3s include the opening cysteine and the closing phenylalanine or tryptophan. D genes are given only for firm matches. Clone sizes are given selectively: once, few, many, or a class where the clone is expanded.

d_gene | abundance | j_gene | v_gene | CDR3aa | CDR3nt
- | - | TRBJ2-2 | TRBV7-8 | CASSRSRNTGGLFF | TGTGCCAGCAGCCGATCCAGGAACACCGGGGGGCTGTTTTTT
TRBD1 | - | TRBJ1-1 | TRBV19 | CASSTTSTGRTEAFF | TGTGCCAGTAGTACGACCTCGACAGGGCGCACTGAAGCTTTCTTT
TRBD1 | - | TRBJ2-2 | TRBV9 | CASSPGTDNTGELFF | TGTGCCAGCAGCCCAGGGACAGACAACACCGGGGAGCTGTTTTTT
- | many | TRBJ1-1 | TRBV2 | CASSLDRIPPMNTEAFF | TGTGCCAGCAGTCTCGACAGAATCCCACCCATGAACACTGAAGCTTTCTTT
TRBD1 | - | TRBJ2-2 | TRBV10-3 | CAISESIDRANTGELFF | TGTGCCATCAGTGAGTCGATAGACAGGGCGAACACCGGGGAGCTGTTTTTT
TRBD1 | - | TRBJ1-1 | TRBV28 | CASRDRGFVPEAFF | TGTGCCAGCAGGGACAGGGGGTTCGTTCCTGAAGCTTTCTTT
- | many | TRBJ2-7 | TRBV20-1 | CSAREVDTYEQYF | TGCAGTGCTAGAGAGGTCGACACCTACGAGCAGTACTTC
- | many | TRBJ2-5 | TRBV29-1 | CSVGGGSGSGQETQYF | TGCAGCGTTGGAGGGGGGTCAGGGTCCGGACAAGAGACCCAGTACTTC
- | few | TRBJ2-2 | TRBV9 | CASSVVGGEITGELFF | TGTGCCAGCAGCGTAGTTGGAGGGGAGATAACCGGGGAGCTGTTTTTT
- | few | TRBJ1-5 | TRBV27 | CASSLTGRRDQPQHF | TGTGCCAGCAGTTTAACGGGGAGGAGAGATCAGCCCCAGCATTTT
- | many | TRBJ2-7 | TRBV2 | CASTEGDSYEQYF | TGTGCCAGCACTGAGGGGGACTCCTACGAGCAGTACTTC
- | - | TRBJ1-1 | TRBV3-1 | CASSQGGWGRARVNTEAFF | TGTGCCAGCAGCCAAGGTGGCTGGGGACGGGCCAGGGTAAACACTGAAGCTTTCTTT
TRBD2 | many | TRBJ2-5 | TRBV6-2/TRBV6-3 | CASSLPLGLGKTQYF | TGTGCCAGCAGCTTACCACTGGGACTAGGAAAGACCCAGTACTTC
- | few | TRBJ2-5 | TRBV11-3 | CASSKGGGLQETQYF | TGTGCCAGCAGCAAAGGGGGGGGACTACAAGAGACCCAGTACTTC
TRBD2 | many | TRBJ2-7 | TRBV27 | CASSEPGLVYEQYF | TGTGCCAGCAGCGAACCGGGACTAGTGTACGAGCAGTACTTC
- | - | TRBJ1-1 | TRBV4-1 | CASSFFRGTGGTEAFF | TGCGCCAGCAGCTTCTTCCGGGGGACTGGGGGCACTGAAGCTTTCTTT
- | many | TRBJ2-7 | TRBV27 | CASNRQESPHEQYF | TGTGCCAGCAACCGACAGGAATCTCCCCACGAGCAGTACTTC
TRBD1 | many | TRBJ1-1 | TRBV5-1 | CASKEGTGETEAFF | TGCGCCAGCAAGGAGGGGACAGGGGAGACTGAAGCTTTCTTT
- | many | TRBJ2-3 | TRBV20-1 | CSASIPRGRYTDTQYF | TGCAGTGCTAGTATACCCCGGGGGCGGTACACAGATACGCAGTATTTT
- | - | TRBJ1-5 | TRBV7-8 | CASSLGLKNQPQHF | TGTGCCAGCAGCTTGGGACTAAAGAATCAGCCCCAGCATTTT
- | many | TRBJ1-2 | TRBV30 | CAWSLSGYGYTF | TGTGCCTGGAGTCTCTCGGGCTATGGCTACACCTTC
- | few | TRBJ1-5 | TRBV5-5 | CASSSSGTLTYSNQPQHF | TGTGCCAGCAGCTCATCCGGGACACTTACCTATAGCAATCAGCCCCAGCATTTT
- | many | TRBJ2-1 | TRBV7-9 | CASSFQPGEQFF | TGTGCCAGCAGCTTCCAACCAGGGGAGCAGTTCTTC
TRBD1 | many | TRBJ2-1 | TRBV5-1 | CASSWGGWDRGINEQFF | TGCGCCAGCAGCTGGGGTGGCTGGGACAGGGGAATTAATGAGCAGTTCTTC
- | many | TRBJ2-7 | TRBV2 | CASSEAPGGLVGEQYF | TGTGCCAGCAGTGAAGCGCCAGGAGGGCTCGTTGGGGAGCAGTACTTC
TRBD2 | many | TRBJ2-3 | TRBV11-2 | CASSPFSGRSTDTQYF | TGTGCCAGCAGCCCGTTTAGCGGGAGAAGCACAGATACGCAGTATTTT
- | many | TRBJ2-1 | TRBV15 | CATSKPGHIGEQFF | TGTGCCACCAGCAAACCGGGACACATCGGTGAGCAGTTCTTC
- | many | TRBJ2-2 | TRBV4-1 | CASSQVFRDTGELFF | TGCGCCAGCAGCCAAGTATTCCGGGACACCGGGGAGCTGTTTTTT
TRBD1 | many | TRBJ1-4 | TRBV12-3/TRBV12-4 | CASRGTGVEKLFF | TGTGCCAGCAGAGGGACAGGGGTTGAAAAACTGTTTTTT
TRBD1 | many | TRBJ1-3 | TRBV28 | CASSRGQGRATIYF | TGTGCCAGCAGCCGGGGACAGGGGCGTGCCACCATATATTTT
- | many | TRBJ2-7 | TRBV4-1 | CASSPKGSDRAYEQYF | TGCGCCAGCAGCCCCAAGGGTAGCGACAGAGCCTACGAGCAGTACTTC
- | many | TRBJ2-7 | TRBV2 | CASSEDGSYEQYF | TGTGCCAGCAGCGAGGACGGATCCTACGAGCAGTACTTC
- | once | TRBJ1-5 | TRBV19 | CASSIDGGQPQHF | TGTGCCAGTAGTATAGACGGAGGGCAGCCCCAGCATTTT
TRBD2 | - | TRBJ2-1 | TRBV20-1 | CSARDPTSGLGAYNEQFF | TGCAGTGCTAGAGACCCCACTAGCGGGTTGGGAGCCTACAATGAGCAGTTCTTC
TRBD2 | - | TRBJ2-3 | TRBV2 | CASSVPGLAGGLGTDTQYF | TGTGCCAGCAGTGTACCTGGACTAGCGGGAGGCCTAGGGACAGATACGCAGTATTTT
- | - | TRBJ2-2 | TRBV18 | CASSPRGPQRELFF | TGTGCCAGCTCACCACGGGGGCCCCAGCGGGAGCTGTTTTTT
TRBD2 | few | TRBJ2-1 | TRBV28 | CASSKRLAGITYNEQFF | TGTGCCAGCAGTAAGCGACTAGCGGGAATAACCTACAATGAGCAGTTCTTC
- | many | TRBJ2-1 | TRBV2 | CATQGGSSSYNEQFF | TGTGCCACTCAGGGTGGCTCAAGCTCCTACAATGAGCAGTTCTTC
TRBD2 | many | TRBJ2-2 | TRBV5-1 | CASSPLGGLSNTGELFF | TGCGCCAGCAGCCCTCTGGGGGGACTATCGAACACCGGGGAGCTGTTTTTT
- | few | TRBJ1-5 | TRBV5-5 | CASSLSPRPYSNQPQHF | TGTGCCAGCAGCTTATCACCGAGACCCTATAGCAATCAGCCCCAGCATTTT
- | many | TRBJ1-5 | TRBV20-1 | CSARGGGNQPQHF | TGCAGTGCTAGAGGGGGTGGCAATCAGCCCCAGCATTTT
- | many | TRBJ1-2 | TRBV29-1 | CSAAQDPNYGYTF | TGCAGCGCTGCCCAGGATCCTAACTATGGCTACACCTTC
TRBD1 | - | TRBJ2-7 | TRBV2 | CASRRDRGYEQYF | TGTGCCAGCAGACGGGACAGGGGTTACGAGCAGTACTTC
- | - | TRBJ2-5 | TRBV28 | CASSPLGGGSQETQYF | TGTGCCAGCAGTCCCCTAGGGGGAGGGAGCCAAGAGACCCAGTACTTC
- | few | TRBJ2-7 | TRBV29-1 | CSVIPSEDEQYF | TGCAGCGTCATCCCGAGCGAAGACGAGCAGTACTTC
TRBD2 | many | TRBJ2-3 | TRBV11-2 | CASSLDRTSTQYF | TGTGCCAGCAGCTTAGATCGGACTAGCACGCAGTATTTT
- | - | TRBJ2-2 | TRBV5-5 | CASSLGEGNTGELFF | TGTGCCAGCAGCTTGGGGGAAGGGAACACCGGGGAGCTGTTTTTT
- | many | TRBJ1-1 | TRBV30 | CAWGKQGETEAFF | TGTGCCTGGGGGAAACAGGGAGAAACTGAAGCTTTCTTT
- | - | TRBJ2-3 | TRBV19 | CASSMEAPSMISVHADTQYF | TGTGCCAGTAGTATGGAAGCCCCCTCCATGATTAGTGTTCACGCAGATACGCAGTATTTT
TRBD1 | - | TRBJ2-7 | TRBV7-9 | CASSLGTGDPEQYF | TGTGCCAGCAGCTTGGGGACAGGGGACCCCGAGCAGTACTTC
- | many | TRBJ1-2 | TRBV2 | CASSAVGSYYGYTF | TGTGCCAGCAGTGCTGTTGGTTCTTACTATGGCTACACCTTC
TRBD2 | many | TRBJ2-1 | TRBV24-1 | CATSHTTGGAGGDEQFF | TGTGCCACCAGTCATACGACCGGGGGGGCTGGAGGCGATGAGCAGTTCTTC
- | - | TRBJ1-1 | TRBV13 | CASSLGTENIEAFF | TGTGCCAGCAGCTTAGGCACAGAGAACATTGAAGCTTTCTTT
TRBD1 | many | TRBJ1-2 | TRBV3-1 | CASSRQGDNYGYTF | TGTGCCAGCAGCCGTCAGGGGGATAACTATGGCTACACCTTC
TRBD1 | many | TRBJ1-4 | TRBV5-1 | CASSPGQVNNEKLFF | TGCGCCAGCAGCCCCGGACAGGTGAATAATGAAAAACTGTTTTTT
TRBD1 | few | TRBJ1-5 | TRBV5-6 | CASSLGQGAQPQHF | TGTGCCAGCAGCCTAGGACAGGGGGCGCAGCCCCAGCATTTT
- | many | TRBJ2-3 | TRBV12-3/TRBV12-4 | CASRRRGGGKSTDTQYF | TGTGCCAGCAGACGGAGGGGCGGGGGCAAAAGCACAGATACGCAGTATTTT